The 32 T cell receptor beta chains in this list originate from one sample, sequenced in a study of shared clonotypes between healthy human individuals. CD8 cells classed as naive were CD45RO-negative and positively selected for CCR7, excluding terminally differentiated effector memory CD45RA+ cells. Clones were sequenced by immunoSEQ multiplex PCR, and TCRdb holds only the in-frame ones, with some missing. The table includes millions of clones, about 93% detected once. The specimen was naive CD8+ T cells from PBMCs. The receptors stem from a man younger than 30 in good health. Some clones in this sample may be carry-over from other donors' samples.

For this clone: Other DNA variants within this sample encode the same CDR3. The chain employs TRBV9 and TRBJ2-1; D is possibly TRBD2 (5 bases). The CDR3 extends over 14 amino acids. Trimming removed 0 bases at V and 5 bases at J, with 9 bases between. The germline V gene encodes CDR1 SGDLS and CDR2 YYNGEE. CDR3 nucleotide sequence: TGTGCCAGCAGCGTAGCTCGAGCGGACAATGAGCAGTTCTTC. Protein sequence: CASSVARADNEQFF.

The rearrangement links TRBV4-1 to TRBJ2-1; TRBD2 matches at 15 bases. This CDR3 is 20 amino acids long. V lost 2 bases and J lost 9; bases outside the gene matches: 17. Germline CDR1 and CDR2: MGHRA and YSYEKL. The CDR3 nucleotides read TGCGCCAGCAGCCAACACAACCCGGGACTAGCGGGAGGCGCGTTGAGTGAGCAGTTCTTC. Amino acids: CASSQHNPGLAGGALSEQFF.

This chain joins TRBV27 and TRBJ2-7; the match to TRBD1 covers 7 bases. The CDR3 runs to 14 residues. The germline V gene has CDR1 MNHEY and CDR2 SMNVEV (reference sequence). Trimming at V came to 6 bases and at J to 1 base, leaving 6 bases not matched to a gene. As DNA, the CDR3 is TGTGCCAGCAGCCTCTGGGGACAGTCCTACGAGCAGTACTTC. This codes for CASSLWGQSYEQYF.

This chain joins TRBV27 and TRBJ2-1; no firm D call. Germline CDR1 reads MNHEY; CDR2 reads SMNVEV (reference sequence). Trimming pared 5 bases from V and 6 bases from J, leaving 20 bases between. The CDR3 sequence is 16 residues long. CDR3 nucleotides: TGTGCCAGCAGTCCTGGGTTCTTTCTACCGCCCAATGAGCAGTTCTTC. It encodes CASSPGFFLPPNEQFF.

The chain links TRBV28 to TRBJ1-5; a weak D match, TRBD1 (6 bases). CDR3 length: 14 amino acids. Germline V lookup: CDR1 MDHEN, CDR2 SYDVKM. Trimming pared 4 bases from V and 5 bases from J, leaving 12 bases between. The CDR3 DNA reads as TGTGCCAGCAGTTCGGACAGTCATCATCAGCCCCAGCATTTT. Encoded protein: CASSSDSHHQPQHF.

This sequence joins TRBV19 and TRBJ2-3; D gene ambiguous. Germline V CDR1 and CDR2: LNHDA, SQIVND (reference sequence). CDR3 length: 14 amino acids. V gave up 3 bases and J gave up 4 bases, with 11 bases separating them. CDR3 region: CASSIWAGPDTQYF. In DNA, the CDR3 is TGTGCCAGTAGTATTTGGGCCGGCCCAGATACGCAGTATTTT. Looking up the rest from reference TRBV19 and TRBJ2-3 gives the full variable domain: DGGITQSPKYLFRKEGQNVTLSCEQNLNHDAMYWYRQDPGQGLRLIYYSQIVNDFQKGDIAEGYSVSREKKESFPLTVTSAQKNPTAFYLCASSIWAGPDTQYFGPGTRLTVL.

This chain joins TRBV27 and TRBJ2-5; 7 positions match TRBD1. J gave up 3 bases and V 3 bases, and 19 bases lay outside the gene matches. CDR1 is MNHEY and CDR2 is SMNVEV in the germline V gene (reference sequence). There are 19 residues in the CDR3. The CDR3 loop is CASSFRGQQNLQGKETQYF. CDR3 DNA: TGTGCCAGCAGTTTCCGGGGACAGCAAAACCTCCAAGGAAAAGAGACCCAGTACTTC.

V gene TRBV7-3 combines with J gene TRBJ1-1; D is unclear. CDR1 is SGHTA and CDR2 is FQGTGA in the germline V gene. The CDR3 is 14 amino acids. The V end was cut by 5 bases, the J end by 4 bases, with 14 bases between. CDR3 sequence: CASSLGEWSTEAFF. In DNA form, the CDR3 reads TGTGCCAGCAGCCTAGGAGAGTGGAGCACTGAAGCTTTCTTT.

V is TRBV6-5 and J is TRBJ2-7, with 7 bases lining up with TRBD2. Trimming at V came to 0 bases and at J to 0 bases, leaving 5 bases not matched to a gene. Germline assignment: CDR1 MNHEY and CDR2 SVGAGI. There are 16 residues in the CDR3. As DNA, the CDR3 is TGTGCCAGCAGTTACTCCGGGGGGAGGGTCTCCTACGAGCAGTACTTC. It codes for CASSYSGGRVSYEQYF.

The CDR3 loop reads CSVAGDYTGELFF. CDR3 nucleotides: TGCAGCGTTGCAGGGGACTACACCGGGGAGCTGTTTTTT. The chain carries TRBV29-1 and TRBJ2-2, with D possibly being TRBD1 or TRBD2 (6 bases each). CDR1 is SQVTM and CDR2 is ANQGSEA in the germline V gene. CDR3 length equals 13 residues. The germline V and J ends were trimmed by 4 bases and 3 bases, with 9 bases remaining between them.

On this clone: The sample contains more than one DNA sequence encoding this CDR3. The chain uses TRBV19 and TRBJ1-1; no clear D gene. Germline V gene sequence: CDR1 LNHDA, CDR2 SQIVND (reference sequence). Trimming pared 2 bases from V and 1 base from J, leaving 8 bases between. The CDR3 runs 14 residues. The CDR3 DNA follows: TGTGCCAGTAGTATACGGGGTTCGAACACTGAAGCTTTCTTT. It specifies CASSIRGSNTEAFF.

This chain connects TRBV30 to TRBJ1-3; D not certain. Germline CDR1 is GTSNPN and CDR2 is SVGIG (reference sequence). Trimming stripped 0 bases from V and 4 bases from J, with 16 bases between. The CDR3 is 16 amino acids. As DNA, the CDR3 is TGTGCCTGGAGTGTACGTATCCTGACTCTGGGAAACACCATATATTTT. Its translation is CAWSVRILTLGNTIYF.

CDR3: CARRESGTDTQYF. For the CDR3, the DNA is TGTGCCAGGCGGGAGTCGGGCACAGATACGCAGTATTTT. The chain joins TRBV7-2 to TRBJ2-3; 7 bases line up with TRBD2. Germline assignment: CDR1 SGHTA and CDR2 FQGNSA. The CDR3 length is 13 residues. Trimming took 9 bases from V and 1 from J; bases not matched to a gene: 4.

The chain uses TRBV7-6 and TRBJ2-7; tentative D call: TRBD2 (7 bases). Germline CDR1 reads SGHVS; CDR2 reads FNYEAQ. CDR3 length equals 15 residues. The V and J ends lost 4 bases and 2 bases respectively, with 15 bases between them. The CDR3 loop reads CASSSRGASTYEQYF. In nucleotides, the CDR3 is TGTGCCAGCAGCTCCCGGGGGGCCTCCACCTACGAGCAGTACTTC. Full variable domain (remainder filled in from reference TRBV7-6 and TRBJ2-7): GAGVSQSPRYKVTKRGQDVALRCDPISGHVSLYWYRQALGQGPEFLTYFNYEAQQDKSGLPNDRFSAERPEGSISTLTIQRTEQRDSAMYRCASSSRGASTYEQYFGPGTRLTVT.

A single count supports this clone. The chain has TRBV2 and TRBJ2-1; 9 nucleotides line up with TRBD2. Germline V lookup: CDR1 SNHLY, CDR2 FYNNEI. J lost 5 bases, V lost 6 bases, and 5 bases had no gene match. The CDR3 covers 14 residues. The CDR3: CASRGTSNHNEQFF. The CDR3 DNA sequence: TGTGCCAGCAGGGGGACTAGCAACCACAATGAGCAGTTCTTC. Drawing the rest from reference TRBV2 and TRBJ2-1, the complete variable domain is EPEVTQTPSHQVTQMGQEVILRCVPISNHLYFYWYRQILGQKVEFLVSFYNNEISEKSEIFDDQFSVERPDGSNFTLKIRSTKLEDSAMYFCASRGTSNHNEQFFGPGTRLTVL.

Comments on this clone: An end of the junction does not agree with germline; a read error may underlie this. Other DNA sequences of this sample code for an identical CDR3. V gene TRBV10-3 combines with J gene TRBJ2-5; 10 positions match TRBD2. The V gene's germline CDR1 is ENHRY and CDR2 SYGVKD. The CDR3 sequence is 17 residues long. CDR3 coding DNA: TGTGCCATCAGCGAGTGGAGGCCTAGCGGGAGACCAGAGACCCAGTACTTC. It codes for CAISEWRPSGRPETQYF.

V gene TRBV5-6 combines with J gene TRBJ2-7; tentatively, D is TRBD2 (5 bases). V lost 0 bases to trimming and J lost 6 bases, with 10 bases between them. Germline CDR1 and CDR2: SGHDT and YYEEEE. CDR3 length: 13 residues. CDR3 DNA: TGTGCCAGCAGCTTGGTTGGAGGAGCCGAGCAGTACTTC. As protein: CASSLVGGAEQYF.

This chain joins TRBV29-1 and TRBJ1-2, with no clear D. Germline CDR1 reads SQVTM; CDR2 reads ANQGSEA. There are 14 residues in the CDR3. Trimming left V 6 bases short and J 5 bases short, with 19 bases between. CDR3 in DNA: TGCAGCGTGGGCGACGGGTCGAACGTTTATGGCTACACCTTC. Encoded protein: CSVGDGSNVYGYTF.

The gene calls are TRBV19 and TRBJ1-1; 8 nucleotides line up with TRBD1. The J segment lost 3 bases and the V segment lost 6 bases, leaving 9 bases of the junction unmatched. Germline values: CDR1 LNHDA, CDR2 SQIVND (reference sequence). The CDR3 covers 15 residues. Here the CDR3 DNA reads TGTGCCAGTAGGGTGGCCAGGGGGCATTACACTGAAGCTTTCTTT. The encoded protein is CASRVARGHYTEAFF.

The gene calls are TRBV7-9 and TRBJ2-1; 10 nucleotides match TRBD2. CDR1 and CDR2 from the germline V gene are SEHNR and FQNEAQ (reference sequence). Trimming cost V 5 bases and J 8 bases; bases outside gene matches: 9. The CDR3 has 15 amino acids. In DNA form, the CDR3 reads TGTGCCAGCAGCCATCCTAGCGGGAGTATCTATGAGCAGTTCTTC. Protein product: CASSHPSGSIYEQFF. The full variable domain, with the rest looked up from reference TRBV7-9 and TRBJ2-1, is DTGVSQNPRHKITKRGQNVTFRCDPISEHNRLYWYRQTLGQGPEFLTYFQNEAQLEKSRLLSDRFSAERPKGSFSTLEIQRTEQGDSAMYLCASSHPSGSIYEQFFGPGTRLTVL.

The CDR3: CASSLRLPRPETQYF. In DNA, the CDR3 is TGTGCCAGCAGCTTAAGGCTACCGCGCCCAGAGACCCAGTACTTC. The rearrangement joins TRBV7-9 to TRBJ2-5; no definite D call. Trimming took 2 bases from V and 4 from J, leaving 14 bases between them. The CDR3 is 15 amino acids. CDR1 and CDR2 from the germline V gene are SEHNR and FQNEAQ (reference sequence).

This chain uses TRBV1 with TRBJ2-7; the D call in the table, TRBD1, was not verified against the DNA. TRBV1 is flagged as a pseudogene. This CDR3 is 16 amino acids long. The CDR3 region is CTSSQARTGSSYEQYF. In DNA form, the CDR3 reads TGCACCAGCAGCCAAGCCCGGACAGGGAGCTCCTACGAGCAGTACTTC.

The chain is built from TRBV27 and TRBJ2-3; 8 nucleotides line up with TRBD1. V dropped 4 bases and J dropped 2; count of bases not matched to a gene: 8. The germline gives CDR1 MNHEY, CDR2 SMNVEV (reference sequence). The CDR3 spans 16 residues. CDR3 sequence reads: CASSSTRQGNTDTQYF. In DNA form, the CDR3 reads TGTGCCAGCAGTTCTACAAGACAGGGGAACACAGATACGCAGTATTTT.

This chain joins TRBV7-9 and TRBJ2-1; tentatively, D is TRBD1 (5 bases). The CDR3 is 15 amino acids. The V gene's germline CDR1 is SEHNR and CDR2 FQNEAQ (reference sequence). V lost 7 bases to trimming and J lost 2 bases, with 15 bases between them. This CDR3 is CASTHAGFAYNEQFF. The CDR3 coding sequence is TGTGCCAGCACCCACGCAGGGTTTGCCTACAATGAGCAGTTCTTC.

In its sample, this clone was seen once. This chain joins TRBV10-3 and TRBJ2-7; the D gene is possibly TRBD1 (6 bases). The CDR3 sequence is 17 residues long. Germline loops: CDR1 ENHRY, CDR2 SYGVKD. Deletions cut 0 bases from V and 3 bases from J, with 18 bases between. The CDR3 coding sequence is TGTGCCATCAGTGAGTCGCCCACAGGGATGGTCGGCTACGAGCAGTACTTC. Translation gives CAISESPTGMVGYEQYF.

This clone was observed a single time. This sequence joins TRBV19 and TRBJ2-2, with 8 bases lining up with TRBD2. V shed 9 bases and J 1 base; nucleotides not matched to a gene: 7. Per germline, CDR1 LNHDA and CDR2 SQIVND (reference sequence). The CDR3 is 15 residues long. The CDR3 DNA reads as TGTGCCAGCTCAGCGGGACTAGTGAACACCGGGGAGCTGTTTTTT. Amino acid sequence: CASSAGLVNTGELFF.

The chain carries TRBV19 and TRBJ1-5; weak D call: TRBD1 (6 bases). This CDR3 spans 16 amino acids. V was shortened by 7 bases and J by 0 bases, with 16 bases between the two germline ends. Germline CDR1 LNHDA, CDR2 SQIVND (reference sequence). The CDR3 DNA reads as TGTGCCAGTACCCATGGACAGCTCTATAGCAATCAGCCCCAGCATTTT. Translation gives CASTHGQLYSNQPQHF.

This sequence joins TRBV11-1 and TRBJ2-1, with unresolved D. Germline CDR1 reads SGHAT; CDR2 reads FQDESV (reference sequence). The CDR3 has 13 amino acids. Trimming took off 4 bases at V and 3 bases at J, with 7 bases between the two ends. Here the CDR3 DNA reads TGTGCCAGCAGCTGGGTGGGCTACAATGAGCAGTTCTTC. It codes for CASSWVGYNEQFF.

V gene TRBV29-1 combines with J gene TRBJ2-2; 8 nucleotides match TRBD1. This CDR3 contains 14 residues. Per germline, CDR1 SQVTM and CDR2 ANQGSEA. V lost 7 bases and J lost 3; bases outside the gene matches: 7. CDR3 sequence: CSARTGYDTGELFF. DNA of the CDR3: TGCAGCGCCCGGACAGGGTACGACACCGGGGAGCTGTTTTTT.

The chain has TRBV7-9 and TRBJ1-2; TRBD1 is a possible D gene (6 bases). The CDR3 totals 15 residues. Trimming stripped 5 bases from V and 8 bases from J, with 21 bases between. CDR1 SEHNR and CDR2 FQNEAQ come from the germline V gene (reference sequence). The CDR3 coding sequence is TGTGCCAGCAGCCCTCAGGGGATGGAATGGGCGGGCTACACCTTC. Amino acids: CASSPQGMEWAGYTF.

As regards this clone: Other DNA sequences in the same sample also yield this CDR3. The chain uses TRBV27 and TRBJ2-7, with TRBD1 matching over 9 bases. V shed 2 bases, J shed 4 bases, and the junction held 6 bases outside the gene matches. In germline, CDR1 is MNHEY, CDR2 SMNVEV (reference sequence). The CDR3 contains 15 residues. The CDR3 nucleotides read TGTGCCAGCAGTTTAACCGGGACAGGGCCTTACGAGCAGTACTTC. Its protein is CASSLTGTGPYEQYF.

The V and J genes are TRBV21-1 and TRBJ2-2; TRBD2 reflects the table's D call only, with no check against the DNA. TRBV21-1 is described as a pseudogene. The CDR3 is 16 residues long. DNA of the CDR3: TGTGCCAGCAGCAAAGCTCCTAGCGGCCCACTACGGAGGCTGTTTTTT. This codes for CASSKAPSGPLRRLFF.